These T cell receptor beta chains were read from a single sample in a study of tumor-infiltrating lymphocytes in primary liver carcinoma. From the multiplex PCR reads, TCRdb called clonotypes with MiXCR, one entry per CDR3 protein. Found here are under 90,000 distinct CDR3 sequences, about three quarters of them singletons; the top ten hold roughly a fifth. Sequences were obtained from liver tumor tissue from sampling region 1. These receptors were obtained from a man in his forties with primary liver carcinoma and hepatitis B virus infection. Each CDR3 is given with its conserved first and last residue. The D gene is left open where the match is weak. Clone size is given for some rows only: seen once, a few or many times, or a class if the clone is expanded.

d_gene: TRBD1
v_gene: TRBV6-6
j_gene: TRBJ2-1
abundance: NA
CDR3aa: CASSFLQGAGNNEQLF
CDR3nt: TGTGCCAGCAGTTTCTTACAGGGGGCAGGGAATAATGAGCAGCTCTTC

d_gene: NA
v_gene: TRBV6-1
j_gene: TRBJ1-5
abundance: few
CDR3aa: CASTPGYSNQPQHF
CDR3nt: TGTGCCAGCACCCCAGGGTATAGCAATCAGCCCCAGCATTTT

d_gene: TRBD1
v_gene: TRBV6-5
j_gene: TRBJ1-2
abundance: NA
CDR3aa: CASRSTSTGMYGFTF
CDR3nt: TGCGCCAGCAGATCTACATCGACAGGGATGTATGGCTTCACCTTC

d_gene: TRBD1
v_gene: TRBV6-5
j_gene: TRBJ2-1
abundance: NA
CDR3aa: CASSFGTGVNEHFF
CDR3nt: TGTGCTAGCAGTTTCGGGACAGGGGTCAATGAGCACTTCTTC

d_gene: TRBD1
v_gene: TRBV13
j_gene: TRBJ2-3
abundance: NA
CDR3aa: CTSSLGQEYGGTQYF
CDR3nt: TGCACCAGCAGCTTGGGACAGGAGTACGGGGGTACGCAGTATTTT

d_gene: NA
v_gene: TRBV7-8
j_gene: TRBJ2-5
abundance: NA
CDR3aa: CASSLNPAGRETQYF
CDR3nt: TGTGCGAGCAGCCTAAACCCGGCTGGCCGGGAGACCCAGTACTTC

d_gene: NA
v_gene: TRBV29-1
j_gene: TRBJ2-5
abundance: once
CDR3aa: CSVVSYQETQNF
CDR3nt: TGCAGCGTTGTTTCATACCAAGAGACCCAGAACTTC

d_gene: TRBD1
v_gene: TRBV6-5
j_gene: TRBJ1-1
abundance: many
CDR3aa: CASSLNRGGTEAFF
CDR3nt: TGTGCCAGCAGCTTAAACAGGGGCGGCACTGAAGCTTTCTTT

d_gene: TRBD2
v_gene: TRBV6-6
j_gene: TRBJ2-1
abundance: NA
CDR3aa: CVSRGQGLACYEQFF
CDR3nt: TGTGTCAGCAGAGGGCAGGGACTAGCGTGCTATGAGCAGTTCTTC

d_gene: NA
v_gene: TRBV6-5
j_gene: TRBJ2-3
abundance: NA
CDR3aa: CASSRGWAQSQYF
CDR3nt: TGTGCCAGCAGTCGGGGGTGGGCTCAGTCCCAGTATTTT

d_gene: NA
v_gene: TRBV6-6
j_gene: TRBJ1-6
abundance: once
CDR3aa: CACRVGHGISPLHF
CDR3nt: TGTGCCTGCAGGGTGGGACATGGAATTTCACCCCTCCACTTT

d_gene: NA
v_gene: TRBV7-9
j_gene: TRBJ2-7
abundance: NA
CDR3aa: CVSSPQTDAISYEQYF
CDR3nt: TGTGTCAGCAGCCCCCAGACAGACGCGATCTCCTACGAGCAGTACTTC

d_gene: NA
v_gene: TRBV30
j_gene: TRBJ1-5
abundance: NA
CDR3aa: CAWSLFARDNRPQHF
CDR3nt: TGTGCCTGGAGTCTGTTCGCTCGGGACAATCGGCCCCAGCATTTT

d_gene: NA
v_gene: TRBV29-1
j_gene: TRBJ2-3
abundance: many
CDR3aa: CSVEGASTDTQYF
CDR3nt: TGCAGCGTTGAAGGGGCTAGCACAGATACGCAGTATTTT

d_gene: NA
v_gene: TRBV29-1
j_gene: TRBJ2-2
abundance: many
CDR3aa: CSAVAPAGGELFF
CDR3nt: TGCAGCGCTGTGGCCCCTGCGGGCGGGGAGCTGTTTTTT

d_gene: NA
v_gene: TRBV11-2
j_gene: TRBJ2-1
abundance: NA
CDR3aa: CDSSLSYRCPVKQVRSYNDQFF
CDR3nt: NA

d_gene: TRBD2
v_gene: TRBV5-4
j_gene: TRBJ2-3
abundance: NA
CDR3aa: CASSSVLAGTDTQYF
CDR3nt: TGTGCCAGCAGCTCTGTACTAGCGGGCACAGATACGCAATATTTT

d_gene: TRBD2
v_gene: TRBV11-1
j_gene: TRBJ2-1
abundance: once
CDR3aa: CASSLGLGLAGTSYIVQFF
CDR3nt: TGTGCCAGCAGCTTAGGACTCGGACTAGCGGGAACCTCCTACATTGTGCAGTTCTTC

d_gene: NA
v_gene: TRBV11-2
j_gene: TRBJ2-3
abundance: few
CDR3aa: CTSSLGGVQPQYF
CDR3nt: TGTACCAGCAGCTTAGGGGGGGTTCAGCCCCAGTATTTT

d_gene: TRBD1
v_gene: TRBV6-1
j_gene: TRBJ1-2
abundance: once
CDR3aa: CASSRQGDDGYAF
CDR3nt: TGTGCCAGCAGCCGACAGGGAGACGATGGCTACGCCTTC

d_gene: TRBD2
v_gene: TRBV7-8
j_gene: TRBJ2-7
abundance: NA
CDR3aa: CAISLGTSSSYEQYF
CDR3nt: TGTGCCATCAGCCTCGGGACTAGCAGCTCCTACGAGCAGTACTTC

d_gene: NA
v_gene: TRBV11-2
j_gene: TRBJ1-1
abundance: NA
CDR3aa: CASQETHLAYAEAFF
CDR3nt: TGTGCCAGCCAGGAAACCCACCTAGCTTACGCTGAAGCTTTCTTT

d_gene: NA
v_gene: TRBV4-1
j_gene: TRBJ2-2
abundance: NA
CDR3aa: CASSPDSGNAGELFF
CDR3nt: TGCGCCAGCAGCCCGGATAGTGGGAATGCCGGGGAGCTGTTTTTT

d_gene: NA
v_gene: TRBV6-1
j_gene: TRBJ1-5
abundance: NA
CDR3aa: CVTLSQGGSNQPQHF
CDR3nt: TGTGTCACCCTCTCCCAGGGAGGCAGCAATCAGCCCCAGCATTTT

d_gene: TRBD2
v_gene: TRBV6-2/TRBV6-3
j_gene: TRBJ2-6
abundance: NA
CDR3aa: CASRWAAGGSGANLLTF
CDR3nt: TGTGCCAGCAGATGGGCCGCGGGAGGGAGTGGGGCCAACCTCCTGACTTTC

d_gene: NA
v_gene: TRBV12-3/TRBV12-4
j_gene: TRBJ1-1
abundance: many
CDR3aa: CASSSWDRAFF
CDR3nt: TGTGCCAGCAGTTCGTGGGATAGGGCTTTCTTT

d_gene: NA
v_gene: TRBV28
j_gene: TRBJ2-7
abundance: many
CDR3aa: CASSPRAFYEQYF
CDR3nt: TGTGCCAGCAGTCCGAGGGCCTTCTACGAGCAGTACTTC

d_gene: NA
v_gene: TRBV6-1
j_gene: TRBJ1-1
abundance: NA
CDR3aa: CTSSEKQGRAFF
CDR3nt: TGTACCAGTAGTGAAAAACAGGGACGAGCTTTCTTT

d_gene: NA
v_gene: TRBV11-2
j_gene: TRBJ2-7
abundance: once
CDR3aa: CASTPLDAALYEQYF
CDR3nt: TGTGCCAGCACCCCCTTGGACGCGGCCCTCTACGAGCAGTACTTC

d_gene: NA
v_gene: TRBV6-1
j_gene: TRBJ2-7
abundance: NA
CDR3aa: CASSECHEQYF
CDR3nt: TGTGCCAGTAGTGAGTGCCACGAGCAGTACTTC

d_gene: TRBD2
v_gene: TRBV28
j_gene: TRBJ2-7
abundance: many
CDR3aa: CASSLEGRDEQYF
CDR3nt: TGTGCCAGCAGTTTAGAGGGGAGGGACGAGCAGTACTTC

d_gene: NA
v_gene: TRBV28
j_gene: TRBJ2-7
abundance: NA
CDR3aa: CASTSMRPGKYEQYF
CDR3nt: TGTGCCAGCACTTCAATGCGCCCCGGGAAGTACGAGCAGTACTTC

d_gene: NA
v_gene: TRBV10-3
j_gene: TRBJ2-2
abundance: few
CDR3aa: CAIRAREMSGELFF
CDR3nt: TGTGCCATCAGAGCTAGAGAAATGAGCGGGGAGCTGTTTTTT

d_gene: NA
v_gene: TRBV11-2
j_gene: TRBJ1-1
abundance: NA
CDR3aa: CASNQNWVAALAEAFF
CDR3nt: TGTGCCAGCAACCAAAACTGGGTGGCGGCACTCGCTGAAGCTTTCTTT

d_gene: NA
v_gene: TRBV5-1
j_gene: TRBJ2-7
abundance: NA
CDR3aa: CASSLKWSAGFYEQYF
CDR3nt: TGCGCCAGCAGCTTGAAGTGGTCAGCGGGTTTCTACGAGCAGTACTTC

d_gene: NA
v_gene: TRBV11-2
j_gene: TRBJ2-7
abundance: NA
CDR3aa: CASNLVLLSYEQYF
CDR3nt: TGTGCGAGCAACTTAGTACTTCTCTCCTACGAGCAGTACTTC

d_gene: TRBD1
v_gene: TRBV5-1
j_gene: TRBJ2-2
abundance: NA
CDR3aa: CASSLGRQGVYGELFF
CDR3nt: TGCGCCAGCAGCTTGGGGAGACAGGGAGTATACGGGGAGTTGTTTTTT

d_gene: NA
v_gene: TRBV11-2
j_gene: TRBJ1-2
abundance: NA
CDR3aa: CASSLEEICGYTF
CDR3nt: TGTGCCAGCAGCTTAGAGGAGATCTGTGGCTACACCTTC

d_gene: TRBD1
v_gene: TRBV5-4
j_gene: TRBJ1-5
abundance: NA
CDR3aa: CASSLGEQGSNQPRHF
CDR3nt: TGTGCCAGCAGCTTGGGGGAACAGGGGAGCAATCAGCCCCGGCATTTT

d_gene: NA
v_gene: TRBV29-1
j_gene: TRBJ2-1
abundance: NA
CDR3aa: CSVGDRLGSGYSYNEQFF
CDR3nt: TGCAGCGTTGGAGATCGGTTGGGAAGCGGGTACTCCTACAATGAGCAGTTCTTC

d_gene: NA
v_gene: TRBV10-3
j_gene: TRBJ2-5
abundance: many
CDR3aa: CAISEGHLSQETQYF
CDR3nt: TGTGCCATCAGTGAGGGACATCTTTCCCAAGAGACCCAGTACTTC

d_gene: NA
v_gene: TRBV25-1
j_gene: TRBJ2-1
abundance: NA
CDR3aa: CASSKGFEAHEQSF
CDR3nt: TGTGCCAGTAGTAAGGGGTTTGAGGCACATGAGCAGTCCTTC

d_gene: TRBD2
v_gene: TRBV6-2/TRBV6-3
j_gene: TRBJ2-3
abundance: NA
CDR3aa: CASGYTGLVGKDTQYF
CDR3nt: TGTGCCAGCGGTTACACGGGACTAGTGGGGAAGGATACGCAGTATTTT

d_gene: NA
v_gene: TRBV11-2
j_gene: TRBJ2-7
abundance: once
CDR3aa: CASSLTDGPYEQYF
CDR3nt: TGTGCCAGCAGCTTAACAGACGGACCCTATGAGCAGTACTTC

d_gene: TRBD1
v_gene: TRBV5-1
j_gene: TRBJ2-7
abundance: NA
CDR3aa: CASKRGTGTGDYDQYF
CDR3nt: TGCGCCAGCAAAAGAGGAACCGGGACAGGAGATTACGACCAGTACTTC

d_gene: NA
v_gene: TRBV4-2
j_gene: TRBJ2-7
abundance: NA
CDR3aa: CASNRERRRFYEQYF
CDR3nt: TGTGCCAGCAACCGAGAACGGAGAAGATTCTACGAGCAGTACTTC

d_gene: NA
v_gene: TRBV6-1
j_gene: TRBJ2-7
abundance: NA
CDR3aa: CSSSGWVFYEQYF
CDR3nt: TGCTCCAGCAGTGGATGGGTTTTCTACGAGCAGTACTTC

d_gene: NA
v_gene: TRBV5-1
j_gene: TRBJ2-1
abundance: many
CDR3aa: CASSLGNYNEQFF
CDR3nt: TGCGCCAGCAGCTTGGGGAATTACAATGAGCAGTTCTTC